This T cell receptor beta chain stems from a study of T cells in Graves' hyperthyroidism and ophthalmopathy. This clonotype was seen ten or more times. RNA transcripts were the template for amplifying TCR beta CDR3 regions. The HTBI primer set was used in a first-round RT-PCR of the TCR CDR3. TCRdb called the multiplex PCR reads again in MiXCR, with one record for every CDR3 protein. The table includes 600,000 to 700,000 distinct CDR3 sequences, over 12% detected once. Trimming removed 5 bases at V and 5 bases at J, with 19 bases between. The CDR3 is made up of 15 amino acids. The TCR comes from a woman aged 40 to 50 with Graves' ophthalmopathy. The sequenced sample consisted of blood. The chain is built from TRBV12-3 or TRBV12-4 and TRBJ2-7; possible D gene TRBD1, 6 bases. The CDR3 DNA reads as TGTGCCAGCAGTCCCAGACAGGTCGGAATCCACGAGCAGTACTTC. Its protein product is CASSPRQVGIHEQYF.